This T cell receptor beta chain was captured in a study of blood T cell repertoires in COVID-19. Study overall: PBMCs, B-cell-depleted T cells, or T cells provided the cDNA or gDNA that made up the material.

Assay used: immunoSEQ multiplex PCR; TCRdb lists only in-frame clones, some missing. The sample includes over 350,000 clones, approximately 90% of them seen just once. Germline-derived CDR1 and CDR2 are MNHNS and SASEGT. V shed 3 bases and J 4 bases; nucleotides not matched to a gene: 8. The CDR3 length is 16 residues. The sample was PBMCs or T cells enriched from blood (not recorded which). The sequence was collected from a middle-aged woman who had been exposed to COVID-19. This chain connects TRBV6-1 to TRBJ1-2; TRBD1 matches 10 bases. The CDR3 loop reads CASSDPGTGAFYGYTF. In DNA form, the CDR3 reads TGTGCCAGCAGTGATCCCGGGACAGGGGCTTTCTATGGCTACACCTTC.